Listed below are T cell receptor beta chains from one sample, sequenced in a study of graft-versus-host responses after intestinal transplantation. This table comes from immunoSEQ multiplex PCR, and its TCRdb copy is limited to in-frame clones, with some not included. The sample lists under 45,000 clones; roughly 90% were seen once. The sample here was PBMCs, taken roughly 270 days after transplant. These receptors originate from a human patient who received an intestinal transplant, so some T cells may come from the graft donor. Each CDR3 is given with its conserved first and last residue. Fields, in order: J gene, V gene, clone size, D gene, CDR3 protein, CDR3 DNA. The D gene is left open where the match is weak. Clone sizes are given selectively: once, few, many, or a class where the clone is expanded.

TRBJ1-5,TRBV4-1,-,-,CASSEGTLITQPQHF,TGCGCCAGCTCCGAGGGGACCCTAATCACTCAGCCCCAGCATTTT
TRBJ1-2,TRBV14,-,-,CASSPGGFYGYTF,TGTGCCAGCAGCCCGGGCGGATTCTATGGCTACACCTTC
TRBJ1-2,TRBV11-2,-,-,CASSLLMRPDGYTF,TGTGCCAGCAGCTTGCTAATGAGACCGGATGGCTACACCTTC
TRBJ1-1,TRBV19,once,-,CASSSMAGRYEAFF,TGTGCCAGTAGTAGCATGGCAGGGCGATATGAAGCTTTCTTT
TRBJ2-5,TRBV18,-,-,CASSSENEETQYF,TGTGCCAGCTCGTCGGAGAACGAAGAGACCCAGTACTTC
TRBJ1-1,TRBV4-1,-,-,CASSHPTGLNTEAFF,TGCGCCAGCAGCCACCCGACAGGCTTGAACACTGAAGCTTTCTTT
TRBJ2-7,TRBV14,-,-,CASSQGGSATYEQYF,TGTGCCAGCAGCCAAGGGGGCAGCGCTACCTACGAGCAGTACTTC
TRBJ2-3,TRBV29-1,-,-,CSVGERTATQYF,TGCAGCGTTGGGGAGAGAACAGCGACGCAGTATTTT
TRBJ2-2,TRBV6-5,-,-,CASSSHRRVFF,TGTGCCAGCAGCTCCCACAGGAGGGTGTTTTTT
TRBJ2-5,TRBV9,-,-,CASSARLGQETQYF,TGTGCCAGCAGCGCTAGACTAGGCCAAGAGACCCAGTACTTC
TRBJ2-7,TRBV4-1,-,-,CASSEGRPSYEQYF,TGCGCCAGCAGCGAGGGGCGGCCCTCCTACGAGCAGTACTTC
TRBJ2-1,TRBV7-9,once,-,CASSSRQTREQFF,TGTGCCAGCAGCTCCCGACAGACACGGGAGCAGTTCTTC
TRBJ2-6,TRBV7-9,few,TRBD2,CASSLVTSGGGANVLTF,TGTGCCAGCAGCTTAGTGACTAGCGGGGGTGGGGCCAACGTCCTGACTTTC
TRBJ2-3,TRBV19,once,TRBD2,CASSGGEPQQYF,TGTGCCAGTAGTGGGGGGGAACCCCAACAGTATTTT
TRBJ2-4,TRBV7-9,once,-,CASSHGTGQGLKNIQYF,TGTGCCAGCAGCCACGGAACGGGGCAAGGCCTCAAAAACATTCAGTACTTC
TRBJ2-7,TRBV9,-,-,CASSVGSAGSYEQYF,TGTGCCAGCAGCGTAGGGTCGGCAGGGTCCTACGAGCAGTACTTC
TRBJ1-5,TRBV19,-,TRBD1,CASTPDRGPQHF,TGTGCCAGTACCCCAGACAGGGGACCCCAGCATTTT
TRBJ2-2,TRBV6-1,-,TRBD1,CASRPDRGNTGELFF,TGTGCCAGCAGACCGGACAGGGGAAACACCGGGGAGCTGTTTTTT
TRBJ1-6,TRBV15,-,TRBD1,CATSRGQGGNSPLHF,TGTGCCACCAGCAGAGGACAGGGGGGTAATTCACCCCTCCACTTT
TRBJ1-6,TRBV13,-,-,CASSPGGRLDSPLHF,TGTGCCAGCAGCCCCGGGGGCAGGCTGGATTCACCCCTCCACTTT
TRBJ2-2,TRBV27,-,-,CASSLAGLPNTGELFF,TGTGCCAGCAGTTTAGCCGGACTCCCAAACACCGGGGAGCTGTTTTTT
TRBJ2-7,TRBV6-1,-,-,CASSEGAVWRTYEQYF,TGTGCCAGCAGTGAAGGAGCGGTTTGGAGAACCTACGAGCAGTACTTC
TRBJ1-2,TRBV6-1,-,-,CASSSSSGFKTF,TGTGCCAGCAGTTCATCGTCGGGGTTCAAGACCTTC
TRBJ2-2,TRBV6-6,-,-,CASSYRTTNTGELFF,TGTGCCAGCAGTTACCGGACAACGAACACCGGGGAGCTGTTTTTT
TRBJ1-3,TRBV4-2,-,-,CASSFADNTPRPGNTIYF,TGTGCCAGCAGCTTTGCCGACAACACCCCGCGTCCTGGAAACACCATATATTTT
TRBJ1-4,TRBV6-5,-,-,CASSYRQGNEKLFF,TGTGCCAGCAGTTATCGGCAGGGGAATGAAAAACTGTTTTTT
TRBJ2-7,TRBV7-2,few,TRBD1,CASSLQGGPPYEQYF,TGTGCCAGCAGCTTACAAGGGGGCCCTCCCTACGAGCAGTACTTC
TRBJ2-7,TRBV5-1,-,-,CASSPNARTATYEQYF,TGCGCCAGCAGCCCTAACGCCAGGACAGCTACCTACGAGCAGTACTTC
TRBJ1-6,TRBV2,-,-,CASSLNRALNSPLHF,TGTGCCAGCAGTTTGAACCGGGCCCTTAATTCACCCCTCCACTTT
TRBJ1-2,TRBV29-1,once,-,CSVPQGGGYTF,TGCAGCGTACCACAGGGAGGGGGCTACACCTTC
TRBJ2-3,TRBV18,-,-,CASSPRLLGGDTQYF,TGTGCCAGCTCACCACGTCTCTTGGGGGGAGATACGCAGTATTTT
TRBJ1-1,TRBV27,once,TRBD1,CASSPGTGANTEAFF,TGTGCCAGCAGTCCGGGGACAGGGGCGAACACTGAAGCTTTCTTT
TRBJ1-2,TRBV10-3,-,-,CAITDGLNYGYTF,TGTGCCATAACGGACGGCCTTAACTATGGCTACACCTTC